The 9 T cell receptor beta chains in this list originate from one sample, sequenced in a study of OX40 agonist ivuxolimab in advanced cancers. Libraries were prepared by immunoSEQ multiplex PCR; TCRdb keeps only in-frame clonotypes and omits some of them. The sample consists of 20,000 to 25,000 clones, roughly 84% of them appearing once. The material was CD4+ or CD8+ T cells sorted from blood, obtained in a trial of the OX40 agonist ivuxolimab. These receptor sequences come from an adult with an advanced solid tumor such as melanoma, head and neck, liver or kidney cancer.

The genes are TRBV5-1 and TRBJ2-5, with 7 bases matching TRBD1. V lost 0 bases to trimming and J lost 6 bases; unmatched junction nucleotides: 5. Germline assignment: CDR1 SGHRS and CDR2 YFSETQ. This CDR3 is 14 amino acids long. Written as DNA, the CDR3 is TGCGCCAGCAGCTTGGGGGACAGCGGAAAGACCCAGTACTTC. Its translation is CASSLGDSGKTQYF. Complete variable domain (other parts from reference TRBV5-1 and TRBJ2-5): KAGVTQTPRYLIKTRGQQVTLSCSPISGHRSVSWYQQTPGQGLQFLFEYFSETQRNKGNFPGRFSGRQFSNSRSEMNVSTLELGDSALYLCASSLGDSGKTQYFGPGTRLLVL.

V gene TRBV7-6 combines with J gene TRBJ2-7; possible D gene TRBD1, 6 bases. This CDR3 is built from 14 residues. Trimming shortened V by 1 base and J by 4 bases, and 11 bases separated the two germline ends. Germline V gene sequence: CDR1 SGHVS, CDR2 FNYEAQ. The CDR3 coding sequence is TGTGCCAGCAGCTTAGAGGCAGGGGAATACGAGCAGTACTTC. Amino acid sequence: CASSLEAGEYEQYF. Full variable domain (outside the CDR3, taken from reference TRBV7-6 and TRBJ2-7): GAGVSQSPRYKVTKRGQDVALRCDPISGHVSLYWYRQALGQGPEFLTYFNYEAQQDKSGLPNDRFSAERPEGSISTLTIQRTEQRDSAMYRCASSLEAGEYEQYFGPGTRLTVT.

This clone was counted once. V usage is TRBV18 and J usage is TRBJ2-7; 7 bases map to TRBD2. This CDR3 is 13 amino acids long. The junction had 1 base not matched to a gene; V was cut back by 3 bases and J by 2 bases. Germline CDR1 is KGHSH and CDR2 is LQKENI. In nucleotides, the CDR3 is TGTGCCAGCTCACCCGGGGGGACCTACGAGCAGTACTTC. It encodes CASSPGGTYEQYF.

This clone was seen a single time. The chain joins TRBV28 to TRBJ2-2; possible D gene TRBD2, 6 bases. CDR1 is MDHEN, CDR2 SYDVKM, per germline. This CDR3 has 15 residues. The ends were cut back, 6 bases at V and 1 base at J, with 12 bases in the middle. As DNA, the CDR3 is TGTGCCAGCAGCCCTTTGGGGGGGAACACCGGGGAGCTGTTTTTT. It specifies CASSPLGGNTGELFF. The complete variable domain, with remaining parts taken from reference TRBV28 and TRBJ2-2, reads DVKVTQSSRYLVKRTGEKVFLECVQDMDHENMFWYRQDPGLGLRLIYFSYDVKMKEKGDIPEGYSVSREKKERFSLILESASTNQTSMYLCASSPLGGNTGELFFGEGSRLTVL.

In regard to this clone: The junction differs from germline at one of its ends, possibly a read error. The CDR3 region is CASGLIVGTGELLF. Here the CDR3 DNA reads TGTGCCAGCGGACTAATAGTTGGCACCGGGGAGCTGCTTTTT. This chain connects TRBV27 to TRBJ2-2; possibly TRBD2 for D (6 bases). CDR3 length equals 14 residues. Germline values: CDR1 MNHEY, CDR2 SMNVEV (reference sequence).

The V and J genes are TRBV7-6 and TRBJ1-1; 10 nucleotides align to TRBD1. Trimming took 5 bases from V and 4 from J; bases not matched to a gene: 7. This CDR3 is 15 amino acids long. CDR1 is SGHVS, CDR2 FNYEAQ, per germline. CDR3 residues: CASSQLTGGLTEAFF. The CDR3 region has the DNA TGTGCCAGCAGCCAATTGACAGGGGGCCTCACTGAAGCTTTCTTT.

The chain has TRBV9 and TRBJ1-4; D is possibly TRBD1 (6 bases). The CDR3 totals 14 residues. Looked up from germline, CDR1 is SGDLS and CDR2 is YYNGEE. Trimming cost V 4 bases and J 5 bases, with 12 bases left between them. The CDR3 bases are TGTGCCAGCAGCCAGACAGGTTTGAATGAAAAACTGTTTTTT. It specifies CASSQTGLNEKLFF.

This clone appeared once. The CDR3 loop reads CASSQAAGRAPTDTQYF. CDR3 DNA sequence: TGTGCCAGCAGCCAGGCTGCTGGGAGGGCCCCCACAGATACGCAGTATTTT. The V gene is TRBV4-2, the J gene TRBJ2-3; TRBD2 agrees at 7 bases. V lost 3 bases to trimming and J lost 2 bases; unmatched junction nucleotides: 11. There are 17 residues in the CDR3. Germline lookup yields CDR1 LGHNA and CDR2 YNFKEQ.

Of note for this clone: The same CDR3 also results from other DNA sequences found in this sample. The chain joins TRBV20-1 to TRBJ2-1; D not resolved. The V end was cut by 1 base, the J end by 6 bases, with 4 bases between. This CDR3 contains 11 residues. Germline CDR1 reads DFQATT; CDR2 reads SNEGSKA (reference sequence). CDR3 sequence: CSARGGNEQFF. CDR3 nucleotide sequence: TGCAGTGCTAGAGGAGGCAATGAGCAGTTCTTC.